This TCR beta chain was retrieved from a study of blood T cell repertoires in COVID-19. Study context: From the United States, Italy and Spain came samples of acute and convalescent COVID-19. T cells, B-cell-depleted T cells, or PBMCs supplied cDNA or gDNA.

The germline CDR1 and CDR2 sequences are LGHDT and YNNKEL (reference sequence). V shed 0 bases and J shed 1 base, with 13 bases lying between them. The CDR3 is 17 residues long. Authors' data handling: Nucleated cell number was recorded as an estimate derived from reference gene primer amplification. TCRdb's table, derived via immunoSEQ multiplex PCR, lists solely in-frame clones and lacks some. For V, J and clone size, that table is used; D and trimming come from the DNA. The table includes approximately 160,000 clones, roughly 80% detected once. This clone was found a few times. V usage is TRBV3-1 (or the pseudogene TRBV3-2) and J usage is TRBJ1-5, with D tentatively TRBD1 (5 bases). What was sequenced was peripheral blood. The clonotype comes from a man between 65 and 80 years old with acute or convalescent COVID-19. CDR3 DNA sequence: TGTGCCAGCAGCCAAGAATCCGGGGGTCAAAGCAATCAGCCCCAGCATTTT. This encodes CASSQESGGQSNQPQHF.